This entry lists 26 T cell receptor beta chains sequenced from one sample in a study of blood T cell repertoires in COVID-19 (dated by TCRdb to the early 2020s). Libraries were prepared through the immunoSEQ multiplex PCR assay. TCRdb limited this immuneACCESS table to in-frame rearrangements with V and J called. A share of clones is missing; checked studies link under half to unresolved V genes, and the rest is unexplained. Present in this sample are 350,000 to 450,000 clones, less than 90% of which were seen just once. The top ten hold about 4.8% of the sample. Source material: PBMCs or T cells enriched from blood (not recorded which). The receptors originated from a woman between 50 and 59 years old who had recovered from COVID-19.

This clone turned up a few times. The rearrangement links TRBV27 to TRBJ1-6; 9 positions agree with TRBD1. The germline V gene encodes CDR1 MNHEY and CDR2 SMNVEV (reference sequence). The CDR3 runs 15 residues. V lost 2 bases, J lost 7 bases, and 3 bases stayed unmatched. The CDR3 DNA reads TGTGCCAGCAGTTTACACGGGACAGGGAATTCACCCCTCCACTTT. It specifies CASSLHGTGNSPLHF.

This chain joins TRBV4-3 and TRBJ2-7; TRBD2 aligns across 10 bases. Germline V lookup: CDR1 LGHNA, CDR2 YSLEER. J was trimmed by 4 bases and V by 0 bases; bases with no gene match: 12. The CDR3 contains 18 residues. Here the CDR3 reads CASSQEVSGLAGAYEQYF. The CDR3 nucleotides read TGCGCCAGCAGCCAAGAGGTGTCAGGCCTAGCGGGAGCGTACGAGCAGTACTTC.

Remarks on this clone: This specimen includes other DNA sequences encoding the same CDR3. This chain joins TRBV5-4 and TRBJ1-1; D ambiguous. The V end lost 0 bases, the J end lost 1 base, and 7 bases lay between the germline ends. Germline-derived CDR1 and CDR2 are SGHNT and YYREEE (reference sequence). The CDR3 runs to 14 residues. The CDR3 DNA sequence: TGTGCCAGCAGCTTGGGTGCAGGGAACACTGAAGCTTTCTTT. It encodes CASSLGAGNTEAFF.

V gene TRBV4-1 combines with J gene TRBJ2-5, with a weak D call TRBD2 (6 bases). CDR3 length equals 14 residues. V lost 4 bases and J lost 5, with 14 bases in between. The germline gives CDR1 MGHRA, CDR2 YSYEKL. The CDR3 region is CASSRGGVRETQYF. In DNA, the CDR3 is TGCGCCAGCAGCCGGGGCGGGGTACGGGAGACCCAGTACTTC.

V is TRBV4-2 and J is TRBJ2-6; the match to TRBD1 covers 9 bases. Germline V CDR1 and CDR2: LGHNA, YNFKEQ. The CDR3 runs to 17 residues. V dropped 4 bases and J dropped 4; count of bases not matched to a gene: 8. The CDR3 DNA is TGTGCCAGCAGCCTGGGGACAGGGTTTTTAGGGGCCAACGTCCTGACTTTC. Protein: CASSLGTGFLGANVLTF.

This chain joins TRBV6-2 or TRBV6-3 and TRBJ1-2; 7 bases fit TRBD1. The V segment lost 4 bases and the J segment 4 bases; nucleotides outside the gene matches: 9. Germline CDR1 is MNHEY and CDR2 is SVGEGT. The CDR3 contains 15 residues. In nucleotides, the CDR3 is TGTGCCAGCAGTTCGACAGGGCCCTACTTCTATGGCTACACCTTC. It translates to CASSSTGPYFYGYTF.

V is TRBV10-3 and J is TRBJ1-1; D might be TRBD1 (6 bases). The CDR3 extends over 16 amino acids. The V gene's germline CDR1 is ENHRY and CDR2 SYGVKD. Deletions cut 10 bases from V and 5 bases from J, with 26 bases between. Written as DNA, the CDR3 is TGTGCCAGCTCCCTAACAGGGAATATAGGTGAGACTGAAGCTTTCTTT. Its translation is CASSLTGNIGETEAFF.

The table lists this clone with a count of one. The chain carries TRBV9 and TRBJ2-1, with 8 bases fitting TRBD1. V lost 0 bases to trimming and J lost 6 bases; unmatched junction nucleotides: 5. The CDR3 has 15 residues. The germline V gene has CDR1 SGDLS and CDR2 YYNGEE. CDR3 nucleotides: TGTGCCAGCAGCGTAGGCCAGGGGGCAGGCAATGAGCAGTTCTTC. As protein: CASSVGQGAGNEQFF. The full variable domain, completed using reference TRBV9 and TRBJ2-1, is DSGVTQTPKHLITATGQRVTLRCSPRSGDLSVYWYQQSLDQGLQFLIQYYNGEERAKGNILERFSAQQFPDLHSELNLSSLELGDSALYFCASSVGQGAGNEQFFGPGTRLTVL.

The rearrangement links TRBV7-6 to TRBJ1-1; TRBD1 aligns across 7 bases. After removal of 0 bases from V and 4 bases from J, the junction contained 2 bases not matched to a gene. The CDR3 runs 14 residues. Germline CDR1 is SGHVS and CDR2 is FNYEAQ. CDR3 in amino acids: CASSLARDSTEAFF. CDR3 DNA: TGTGCCAGCAGCTTAGCCCGGGACAGCACTGAAGCTTTCTTT.

The rearrangement uses TRBV2 and TRBJ2-7, with 10 bases aligning to TRBD2. This CDR3 contains 13 residues. The germline V gene has CDR1 SNHLY and CDR2 FYNNEI. Losses at the gene ends were 7 bases for V and 3 bases for J; bases not matched to a gene: 3. CDR3 sequence: CASMGLASYEQYF. The CDR3, as DNA: TGTGCCAGCATGGGACTAGCGAGCTACGAGCAGTACTTC. Full variable domain (missing parts from reference TRBV2 and TRBJ2-7): EPEVTQTPSHQVTQMGQEVILRCVPISNHLYFYWYRQILGQKVEFLVSFYNNEISEKSEIFDDQFSVERPDGSNFTLKIRSTKLEDSAMYFCASMGLASYEQYFGPGTRLTVT.

The gene calls are TRBV4-1 and TRBJ2-1, with 9 nucleotides matching TRBD1. Trimming took 5 bases from V and 5 from J; bases not matched to a gene: 10. The CDR3 sequence is 16 residues long. Germline V gene lookup returns CDR1 MGHRA and CDR2 YSYEKL. The CDR3 loop reads CASSTTRDRVNNEQFF. CDR3 DNA: TGCGCCAGCAGCACCACAAGGGACAGGGTTAACAATGAGCAGTTCTTC.

The chain joins TRBV9 to TRBJ2-3; unclear D gene. With 1 base removed from V and 0 bases from J, the gap between germline ends came to 12 bases. Germline V gene sequence: CDR1 SGDLS, CDR2 YYNGEE. The CDR3 loop spans 16 amino acids. The CDR3 DNA sequence: TGTGCCAGCAGCGTAAATCCAGGTAGAAGCACAGATACGCAGTATTTT. Translating gives CASSVNPGRSTDTQYF.

Comments on this clone: The sample carries other DNA sequences with the same CDR3. The chain recombines TRBV20-1 with TRBJ2-7, with D possibly matching TRBD2 (5 bases). Between the trimmed V and J ends, which lost 3 bases and 6 bases, there was a span of 9 bases. The CDR3 is 11 residues long. Germline assignment: CDR1 DFQATT and CDR2 SNEGSKA (reference sequence). CDR3 bases: TGCAGTGCTAGTCAAGGGAGCGAGCAGTACTTC. Its translation is CSASQGSEQYF.

The rearrangement links TRBV6-5 to TRBJ2-1, with a weak D call TRBD1 (5 bases). V lost 6 bases and J 10 bases, leaving 16 bases between the germline ends. The CDR3 is made up of 13 amino acids. Germline CDR1 is MNHEY and CDR2 is SVGAGI. The CDR3 DNA reads TGTGCCAGCAGCGTCGTTAGGGGTTGGGAGCAGTTCTTC. Amino acid sequence: CASSVVRGWEQFF.

The V call is TRBV7-8, the J call TRBJ2-7; D is perhaps TRBD2 (6 bases). Per the germline V gene, CDR1 is SGHVS and CDR2 is FQNEAQ. The V end lost 2 bases, the J end lost 6 bases, and 14 bases lay between the germline ends. The CDR3 has 14 residues. CDR3 coding DNA: TGTGCCAGCAGCTTAATAATGGTGGAGGGCGAGCAGTACTTC. This translates into CASSLIMVEGEQYF.

The rearrangement joins TRBV18 to TRBJ2-7; 7 positions agree with TRBD2. This CDR3 is 13 amino acids long. V was clipped by 11 bases and J by 5 bases; unmatched bases: 12. Per the germline V gene, CDR1 is KGHSH and CDR2 is LQKENI. CDR3 residues: CASAGVGSNEQYF. In nucleotides, the CDR3 is TGTGCCTCGGCGGGGGTTGGGTCAAACGAGCAGTACTTC.

This clone was detected a few times. J is TRBJ1-4 and V is TRBV7-8, with 9 positions matching TRBD1. This CDR3 spans 16 amino acids. Trimming removed 5 bases from V and 8 bases from J; junction bases left unmatched: 12. Germline CDR1 SGHVS, CDR2 FQNEAQ. CDR3 in amino acids: CASSAGPGTGWEKLFF. The CDR3 bases are TGTGCCAGCAGCGCAGGCCCCGGGACAGGGTGGGAAAAACTGTTTTTT.

The sample holds one count of this clone. This rearrangement joins TRBV19 to TRBJ1-1; D possibly corresponds to TRBD1 (6 bases). With 9 bases removed from V and 2 bases from J, the gap between germline ends came to 13 bases. The length of the CDR3 is 13 residues. Germline lookup yields CDR1 LNHDA and CDR2 SQIVND (reference sequence). The chain's CDR3 is CASSGQTNTEAFF. The CDR3 nucleotides read TGTGCCAGCAGTGGACAGACTAACACTGAAGCTTTCTTT.

The chain couples TRBV11-2 to TRBJ1-2; 8 bases are a match to TRBD1. The ends lost 4 bases at V and 4 bases at J; junction bases unmatched: 14. CDR1 and CDR2 from the germline V gene are SGHAT and FQNNGV. This CDR3 comprises 17 residues. The CDR3 DNA is TGTGCCAGCAGCTCACAGGGACAGGTTAGCCGTAGCTATGGCTACACCTTC. Translation gives CASSSQGQVSRSYGYTF.

The gene calls are TRBV28 and TRBJ1-5; weak D call: TRBD1 (5 bases). The CDR3 is made up of 13 amino acids. Germline lookup yields CDR1 MDHEN and CDR2 SYDVKM. Between the trimmed V and J ends, which lost 5 bases and 7 bases, there was a span of 12 bases. The chain's CDR3 is CASSPRVRQPQHF. The CDR3 DNA follows: TGTGCCAGCAGTCCCAGGGTACGGCAGCCCCAGCATTTT.

The V gene is TRBV15, the J gene TRBJ1-2; D not certain. The length of the CDR3 is 14 residues. Germline V gene sequence: CDR1 LNHNV, CDR2 YYDKDF (reference sequence). Trimming pared 0 bases from V and 7 bases from J, leaving 12 bases between. The CDR3 DNA reads TGTGCCACCAGCAGAGAGGGCCCTCCGAGTGGCTACACCTTC. This sequence encodes CATSREGPPSGYTF.

The chain uses TRBV6-5 and TRBJ1-2; 7 bases map to TRBD1. Losses at the gene ends were 6 bases for V and 8 bases for J; bases not matched to a gene: 15. CDR1 and CDR2 (germline): MNHEY, SVGAGI. The CDR3 runs to 15 residues. This CDR3 is CASRPQRDRGLGYTF. The CDR3 nucleotides read TGTGCCAGCAGGCCACAGAGGGATAGGGGGCTCGGCTACACCTTC.

This clone was picked up a small number of times. For the CDR3, the DNA is TGTGCCAGCAGCCCAGACAGGGGCCGAATTCTTTACAATGAGCAGTTCTTC. It specifies CASSPDRGRILYNEQFF. This chain uses TRBV5-6 with TRBJ2-1; 8 bases fit TRBD1. Trimming took 4 bases from V and 4 from J; bases not matched to a gene: 13. The CDR3 extends over 17 amino acids. CDR1 and CDR2 from the germline V gene are SGHDT and YYEEEE.

Concerning this clone itself: The same CDR3 also results from other DNA sequences found in this sample. The chain recombines TRBV6-2 or TRBV6-3 with TRBJ1-2; D call uncertain. V lost 2 bases to trimming and J lost 2 bases, with 6 bases between them. Looked up from germline, CDR1 is MNHEY and CDR2 is SVGEGT. This CDR3 is built from 13 residues. The DNA of the CDR3 is TGTGCCAGCAGTTACCCCGGGAACTATGGCTACACCTTC. The encoded protein is CASSYPGNYGYTF.

The chain is built from TRBV2 and TRBJ1-2; TRBD1 agrees at 9 bases. Germline CDR1 reads SNHLY; CDR2 reads FYNNEI. V was clipped by 7 bases and J by 7 bases; unmatched bases: 1. CDR3 length: 11 amino acids. The CDR3 region has the DNA TGTGCCAGCACACAGGGGGCTGGCTACACCTTC. Translation: CASTQGAGYTF.

The table lists this clone with a count of one. This chain links TRBV18 with TRBJ1-2, with 7 nucleotides matching TRBD1. Trimming at V came to 6 bases and at J to 4 bases, leaving 5 bases not matched to a gene. This CDR3 contains 13 residues. Germline-derived CDR1 and CDR2 are KGHSH and LQKENI. CDR3 amino acids: CASSAGQAYGYTF. The CDR3 nucleotides are TGTGCCAGCTCCGCCGGACAGGCCTATGGCTACACCTTC.